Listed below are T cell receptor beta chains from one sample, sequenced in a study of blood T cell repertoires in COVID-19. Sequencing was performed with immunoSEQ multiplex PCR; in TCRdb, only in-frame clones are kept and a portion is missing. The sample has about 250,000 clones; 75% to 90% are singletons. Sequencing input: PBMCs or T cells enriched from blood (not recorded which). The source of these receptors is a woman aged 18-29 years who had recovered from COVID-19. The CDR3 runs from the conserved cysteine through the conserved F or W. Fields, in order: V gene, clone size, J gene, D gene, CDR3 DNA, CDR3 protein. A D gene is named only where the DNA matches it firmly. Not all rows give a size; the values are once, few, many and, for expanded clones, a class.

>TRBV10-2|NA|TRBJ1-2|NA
TGCGCCAGCAGTGATAGCCTTGGCTACACCTTC
CASSDSLGYTF
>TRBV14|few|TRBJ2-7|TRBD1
TGTGCCAGCAGCCTCAGGACAGGGTGGACCTACGAGCAGTACTTC
CASSLRTGWTYEQYF
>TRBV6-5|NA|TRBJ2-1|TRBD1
TGTGCCAGCAGCCCAGGACAGGGTCGAAATGAGCAGTTCTTC
CASSPGQGRNEQFF
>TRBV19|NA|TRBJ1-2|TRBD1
TGTGCCAGTAGTATCGGGACAGAGAGTTATGGCTACACCTTC
CASSIGTESYGYTF
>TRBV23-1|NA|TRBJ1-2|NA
TGCGCCAGCAGTCAGTCGCGTACAGGAATCAGAAGGGACTATGGCTACACCTTC
CASSQSRTGIRRDYGYTF
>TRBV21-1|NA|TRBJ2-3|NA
TGTGCCAGCAGCAAGGTAGGGAAGACGGCGGGGGAAAAAGATACGCAGTATTTT
CASSKVGKTAGEKDTQYF
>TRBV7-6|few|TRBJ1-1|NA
TGTGCCAGCAGCCCTGGACAGTTAAACACTGAAGCTTTCTTT
CASSPGQLNTEAFF
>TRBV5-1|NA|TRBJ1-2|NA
TGCGCCAGCAGTGGACAGCTAAAATATGGCTACACCTTC
CASSGQLKYGYTF
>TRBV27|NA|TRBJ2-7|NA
TGTACCAGCAGTTCAGAGGGATCCTCCTACGAGCAGTACTTC
CTSSSEGSSYEQYF
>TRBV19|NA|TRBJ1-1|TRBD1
TGTGCCAGTAGTATTACGGGGCAGACAGGGGGCACTGAAGCTTTCTTT
CASSITGQTGGTEAFF
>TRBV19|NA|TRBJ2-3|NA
TGTGCCAGTAGTATCGGAGGGGGCGCAGATACGCAGTATTTT
CASSIGGGADTQYF
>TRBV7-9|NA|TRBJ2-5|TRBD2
TGTGCCAGCTATGAACGGGGGGTAGAGACCCAGTACTTC
CASYERGVETQYF
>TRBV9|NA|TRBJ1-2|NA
TGTGCCAGCAGCCCGAGGTGGCAGAACTATGGCTACACCTTC
CASSPRWQNYGYTF
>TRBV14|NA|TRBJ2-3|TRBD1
TGTGCCAGCAGTCACAAAACAGGGGGCCCAGATACGCAGTATTTT
CASSHKTGGPDTQYF
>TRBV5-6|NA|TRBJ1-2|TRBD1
TGTGCCAGCAGCTCTGGACGTACAGGGGGCGCCCACTCGCAGACCTTC
CASSSGRTGGAHSQTF
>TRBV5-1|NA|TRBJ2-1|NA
TGCGCCAGCAGCCTGGGAATGGGGGGAGAATACAATGAGCAGTTCTTC
CASSLGMGGEYNEQFF
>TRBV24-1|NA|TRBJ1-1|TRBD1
TGTGCCACCAGTGGACAGGGGGCTTCGAACACTGAAGCTTTCTTT
CATSGQGASNTEAFF
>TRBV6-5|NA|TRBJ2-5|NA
TGTGCCAGCACCCTGAGGGCGACCCAAGAGACCCAGTACTTC
CASTLRATQETQYF
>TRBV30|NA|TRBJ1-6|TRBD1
TGTGCCTGGGCCCCCGGGACAGATAATTCACCCCTCCACTTT
CAWAPGTDNSPLHF
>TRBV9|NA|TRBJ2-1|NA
TGTGCCAGCAGCGTAGGCGGGGCCTACAATGAGCAGTTCTTC
CASSVGGAYNEQFF
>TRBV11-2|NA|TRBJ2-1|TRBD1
TGTGCCAGCAGCGCGCGGAGGGACAGGGCCTACAATGAGCAGTTCTTC
CASSARRDRAYNEQFF
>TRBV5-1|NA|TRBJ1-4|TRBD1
TGCGCCAGCAGTCGGACAGGGGGCGGCGAAAAACTGTTTTTT
CASSRTGGGEKLFF
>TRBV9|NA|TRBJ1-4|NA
TGTGCCAGCAGCCCGGGCGGGGGTTATGAAAAACTGTTTTTT
CASSPGGGYEKLFF
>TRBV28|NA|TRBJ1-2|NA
TGTGCCAGCAGCTCCTCGCGGGGGGGGTTTAACTATGGCTACACCTTC
CASSSSRGGFNYGYTF
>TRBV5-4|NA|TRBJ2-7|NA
TGTGCCAGCAGCTTGATCGGGGGCTACGAGCAGTACTTC
CASSLIGGYEQYF
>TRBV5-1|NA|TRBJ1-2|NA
TGCGCCAGCAGCTTGTCATCCAGGCGGGGGGGAGGCTACACCTTC
CASSLSSRRGGGYTF
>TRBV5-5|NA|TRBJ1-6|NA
TGTGCCAGCAGCCCCGACAGTAGCTCCTATAATTCACCCCTCCACTTT
CASSPDSSSYNSPLHF
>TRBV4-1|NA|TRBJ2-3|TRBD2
TGCGCCAGCAGCCAAGAAGGCGGGGGGGGAGGTGATACGCAGTATTTT
CASSQEGGGGGDTQYF
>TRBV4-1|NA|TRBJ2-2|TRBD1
TGCGCCAGCAGCCCCTCGAACAGGGGGCGAAACACCGGGGAGCTGTTTTTT
CASSPSNRGRNTGELFF
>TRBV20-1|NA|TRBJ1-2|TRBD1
TGCAGTGCTACAGGGGGCGGGGGCTACACCTTC
CSATGGGGYTF
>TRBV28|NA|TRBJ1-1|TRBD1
TGTGCCAGCAGGAGACAGGGTGGCACTGAAGCTTTCTTT
CASRRQGGTEAFF
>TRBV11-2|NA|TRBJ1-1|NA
TGTGCCAGCAGCTTAAACCCGACAGGGAACACTGAAGCTTTCTTT
CASSLNPTGNTEAFF
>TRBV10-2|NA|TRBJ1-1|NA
TGCGCCAGCAACGGACAAATGAACACTGAAGCTTTCTTT
CASNGQMNTEAFF
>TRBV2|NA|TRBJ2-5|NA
TGTGCCAGCAGTGTACAAGAGACCCAGTACTTC
CASSVQETQYF
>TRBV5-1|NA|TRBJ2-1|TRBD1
TGCGCCAGCAGCTCCCACAGGGGGCATGAGCAGTTCTTC
CASSSHRGHEQFF
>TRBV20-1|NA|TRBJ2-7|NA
TGCAGTGCCAGGAACTACGAGCAGTACTTC
CSARNYEQYF
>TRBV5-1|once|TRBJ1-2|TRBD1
TGCGCCAGCAGCCGACCGGGACAGGGGGACTATGGCTACACCTTC
CASSRPGQGDYGYTF